The sequence of this T cell receptor (beta chain) was determined in a study of CXCR4 blockade with PD-1 therapy in pancreatic cancer. Overall study results and limits: Convergent selection by common tumor antigens was suggested by nucleotide rearrangement counts. Intratumoral clonality (mean roughly 0.13) exceeded healthy blood (less than 0.055) but did not track survival.

Assay used: immunoSEQ multiplex PCR; TCRdb lists only in-frame clones, some missing. The sample lists under 5,500 clones, less than 70% occurring once. The archived tumor blocks came from patients without neoadjuvant therapy before resection. This clone showed up just a few times. As yet, its antigen is unknown. The CDR3 extends over 13 amino acids. Trimming shortened V by 0 bases and J by 4 bases, and 7 bases separated the two germline ends. The chain employs TRBV6-7 and TRBJ2-7; D is ambiguous. TRBV6-7 is filed as an ORF, its function uncertain. The source material was tumor tissue. This receptor was obtained from a human donor with pancreatic ductal adenocarcinoma. CDR3 nucleotide sequence: TGTGCCAGCAGTTACTCGATAGGGTACGAGCAGTACTTC. Translating gives CASSYSIGYEQYF.